The text below deals with one T cell receptor beta chain. Its antigen is unidentified. This sample is drawn from a study of T cell responses to AZD1222 COVID-19 vaccine. Study observations and caveats: Repertoire collection took place solely once the T cell response had peaked. Baseline serology detected seropositivity in only a handful of AZD1222 recipients.

Looked up from germline, CDR1 is MDHEN and CDR2 is SYDVKM. This CDR3 has 17 amino acids. With V trimmed by 4 bases and J by 5 bases, 16 bases remained unmatched. Sequencing was performed with immunoSEQ multiplex PCR; in TCRdb, only in-frame clones are kept and a portion is missing. This sample has roughly 150,000 clones, with around 93% found just once. The chain is built from TRBV28 and TRBJ1-1; TRBD1 aligns across 7 bases. The sample consisted of peripheral blood, taken on day 0 of AZD1222 vaccination. This receptor was obtained from an adult in good health. CDR3: CASSSTWSGTAPTEAFF. The CDR3 bases are TGTGCCAGCAGTTCGACCTGGAGTGGGACAGCGCCGACTGAAGCTTTCTTT.